The following is a T cell receptor (beta chain) sequence with its context. V was clipped by 5 bases and J by 1 base; unmatched bases: 7. The CDR3 is 15 residues long. Per germline, CDR1 SGHAT and CDR2 FQNNGV. The data were obtained in a study of blood T cell repertoires in COVID-19. Across the study: Researchers got acute and convalescent COVID-19 samples from the United States, Italy and Spain. PBMCs, B-cell-depleted T cells, or T cells provided the cDNA or gDNA that made up the material.

As originally analysed: Cell counts per sample came from amplifying reference gene primers. Profiling relied on immunoSEQ multiplex PCR, and the TCRdb table lists in-frame clones only, not all of them. The V and J calls and clone size come from that table; D and trimming were worked out from the DNA. The sample shows hundreds of thousands of clones, roughly 89% of them seen only once. The rearrangement joins TRBV11-2 to TRBJ2-7, with 8 bases that match TRBD2. The sequence derives from a woman under 30 who had recovered from COVID-19. What was sequenced was PBMCs or T cells enriched from blood (not recorded which). The chain's CDR3 is CASSLTGGQSYEQYF. CDR3 DNA sequence: TGTGCCAGCAGCCTGACGGGGGGGCAGTCCTACGAGCAGTACTTC.